This TCR beta chain emerged from a study of technical replicates of blood from several donors. Repertoires were generated with immunoSEQ multiplex PCR, while TCRdb's copy carries only in-frame clones and drops some. The data hold some 31,000 clones, with just over 90% observed a single time. The CDR3 length is 15 residues. Germline CDR1 is SEHNR and CDR2 is FQNEAQ (reference sequence). J lost 0 bases, V lost 5 bases, and 5 bases had no gene match. The specimen sequenced was PBMCs. The receptor was derived from a human donor in good health. Some clones in this sample may be carry-over from other donors' samples. This rearrangement joins TRBV7-9 to TRBJ1-1, with TRBD1 matching 8 bases. CDR3 in amino acids: CASSPNRGMNTEAFF. The CDR3 bases are TGTGCCAGCAGCCCCAACAGGGGGATGAACACTGAAGCTTTCTTT.